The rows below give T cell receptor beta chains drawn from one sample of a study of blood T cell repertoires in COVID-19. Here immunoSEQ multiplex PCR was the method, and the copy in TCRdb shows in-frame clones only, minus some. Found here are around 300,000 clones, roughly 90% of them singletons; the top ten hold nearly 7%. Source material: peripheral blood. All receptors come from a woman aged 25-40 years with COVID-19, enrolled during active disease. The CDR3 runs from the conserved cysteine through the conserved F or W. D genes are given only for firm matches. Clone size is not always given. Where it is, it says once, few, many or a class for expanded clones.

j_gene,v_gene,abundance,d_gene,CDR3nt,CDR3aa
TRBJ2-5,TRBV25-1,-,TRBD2,TGTGCCAGCAGTGAATTCGCGGGGGGCCGGGAGACCCAGTACTTC,CASSEFAGGRETQYF
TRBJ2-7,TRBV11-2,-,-,TGTGCCAGCAGCCTAACCTGGGAGCAGTACTTC,CASSLTWEQYF
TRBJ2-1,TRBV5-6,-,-,TGTGCCAGCAGCTTGGTTCAGGGGAGCTACAATGAGCAGTTCTTC,CASSLVQGSYNEQFF
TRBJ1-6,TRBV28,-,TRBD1,TGTGCCAGCAGCTCATCTCCGGGACAGGGGCCTCACCTCCACTTT,CASSSSPGQGPHLHF
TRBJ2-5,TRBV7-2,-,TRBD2,TGTGCCAGCAGCCTGTCTAGCGGGATTCAGGAGACCCAGTACTTC,CASSLSSGIQETQYF
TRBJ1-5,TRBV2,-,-,TGTGCCAGCAGTGGACAGGCGGAGCGAGGCCCCGCATATAGCAATCAGCCCCAGCATTTT,CASSGQAERGPAYSNQPQHF
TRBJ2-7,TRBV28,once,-,TGTGCCAGCAGTTTACGCTTAAATCTCCTACGGTACGAGCAGTACTTC,CASSLRLNLLRYEQYF
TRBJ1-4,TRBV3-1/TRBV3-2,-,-,TGTGCCAGCAGCCAAGATCGGGCGGGTATTCGTGAAAAACTGTTTTTT,CASSQDRAGIREKLFF
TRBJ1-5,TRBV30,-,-,TGTGCCTGGAGTGTAGCGGGGCTGAGCAATCAGCCCCAGCATTTT,CAWSVAGLSNQPQHF
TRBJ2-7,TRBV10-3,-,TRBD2,TGTGCCATCAGCATAGCGGGAGGTTATCCGGAAGAGCAGTACTTC,CAISIAGGYPEEQYF
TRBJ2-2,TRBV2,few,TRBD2,TGTGCCAGCAGTAACAGGGCCCTAGCGGGAGCCGGGGAGCTGTTTTTT,CASSNRALAGAGELFF
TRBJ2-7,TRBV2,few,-,TGTGCCAGCAGTGCCGGACTTCTTGGCGACTACGAGCAGTACTTC,CASSAGLLGDYEQYF
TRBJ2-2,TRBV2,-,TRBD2,TGTGCCAGCAGTTTACTAGCGGCCCCGAACACCGGGGAGCTGTTTTTT,CASSLLAAPNTGELFF
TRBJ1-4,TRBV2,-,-,TGTGCCAGCAGTGTTTTTGGCAGGGAAGGGGAAAAACTGTTTTTT,CASSVFGREGEKLFF
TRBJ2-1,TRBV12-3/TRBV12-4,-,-,TGTGCCAGCAGTCCTACCTTTGAGCAGTTCTTC,CASSPTFEQFF
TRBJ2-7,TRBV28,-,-,TGTGCCAGCATCCCACAGGGTGGAGGAAGCTACGAGCAGTACTTC,CASIPQGGGSYEQYF
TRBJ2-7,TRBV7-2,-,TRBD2,TGTGCCAGCAGTTTATTCCTTTCCGGGACTAGTGCCTCCGAGCAGTACTTC,CASSLFLSGTSASEQYF
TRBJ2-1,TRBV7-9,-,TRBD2,TGTGCCAGCAGCTTACAGGGACTAGCGGGAGCCAATGAGCAGTTCTTC,CASSLQGLAGANEQFF
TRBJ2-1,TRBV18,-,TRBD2,TGTGCCAGCTCCCATAGTCTTAAAGACTTTCAACTAGCGGGAGATTACAATGAGCAGTTCTTC,CASSHSLKDFQLAGDYNEQFF
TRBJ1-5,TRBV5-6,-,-,TGTGCCAGCAGCTTACAGGGACGGGGCAATCAGCCCCAGCATTTT,CASSLQGRGNQPQHF
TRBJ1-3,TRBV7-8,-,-,TGTGCCAGCAGCTTAAAGTGGGCCTACACCATATATTTT,CASSLKWAYTIYF
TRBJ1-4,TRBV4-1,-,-,TGCGCCAGCAGCCAAGGATTGGGCAGGGGTGGTGAAAAACTGTTTTTT,CASSQGLGRGGEKLFF